This TCR beta chain was recorded in a study of CD8+ T cells in alopecia areata. The V end lost 3 bases, the J end lost 7 bases, and 17 bases lay between the germline ends. CDR3 length equals 16 residues. CDR1 is SGDLS, CDR2 YYNGEE, per germline. Reverse transcription of extracted RNA yielded cDNA, which provided the sequencing template. Here immunoSEQ multiplex PCR was the method, and the copy in TCRdb shows in-frame clones only, minus some. Of 150,000 to 200,000 clones detected, 60% appear once; the ten largest clones hold approximately 0.93%. This clone was seen only a few times. Specified treatment: oral pan-JAK inhibitor, 5-10 mg twice daily. Sorting of PBMCs yielded the CD4+ and CD8+ T cells.

The specimen was CD4+ T cells sorted from blood, collected at week 24, from a patient treated with tofacitinib. This chain uses TRBV9 with TRBJ1-6, with D tentatively TRBD1 (6 bases). The clonotype originates from a human donor with alopecia areata. The DNA of the CDR3 is TGTGCCAGCAGCGAGTGGACAGTCGGGGGGAATTCACCCCTCCACTTT. This encodes CASSEWTVGGNSPLHF.